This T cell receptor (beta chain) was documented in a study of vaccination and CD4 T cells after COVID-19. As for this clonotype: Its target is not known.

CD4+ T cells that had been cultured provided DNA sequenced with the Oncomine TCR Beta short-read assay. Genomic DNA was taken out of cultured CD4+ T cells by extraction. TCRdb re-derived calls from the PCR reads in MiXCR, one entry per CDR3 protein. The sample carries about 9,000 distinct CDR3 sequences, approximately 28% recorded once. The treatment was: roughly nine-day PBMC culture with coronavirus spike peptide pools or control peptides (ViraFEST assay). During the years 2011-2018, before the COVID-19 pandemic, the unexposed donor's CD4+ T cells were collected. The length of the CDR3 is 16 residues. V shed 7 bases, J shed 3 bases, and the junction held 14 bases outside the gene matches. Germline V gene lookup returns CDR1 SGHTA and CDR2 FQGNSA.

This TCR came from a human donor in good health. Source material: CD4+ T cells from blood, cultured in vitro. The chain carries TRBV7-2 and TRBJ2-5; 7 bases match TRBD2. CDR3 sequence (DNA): TGTGCCAGCACTACTCCCGGGGGAGGGCGAAAAGAGACCCAGTACTTC. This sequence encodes CASTTPGGGRKETQYF. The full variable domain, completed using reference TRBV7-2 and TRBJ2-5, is GAGVSQSPSNKVTEKGKDVELRCDPISGHTALYWYRQSLGQGLEFLIYFQGNSAPDKSGLPSDRFSAERTGGSVSTLTIQRTQQEDSAVYLCASTTPGGGRKETQYFGPGTRLLVL.